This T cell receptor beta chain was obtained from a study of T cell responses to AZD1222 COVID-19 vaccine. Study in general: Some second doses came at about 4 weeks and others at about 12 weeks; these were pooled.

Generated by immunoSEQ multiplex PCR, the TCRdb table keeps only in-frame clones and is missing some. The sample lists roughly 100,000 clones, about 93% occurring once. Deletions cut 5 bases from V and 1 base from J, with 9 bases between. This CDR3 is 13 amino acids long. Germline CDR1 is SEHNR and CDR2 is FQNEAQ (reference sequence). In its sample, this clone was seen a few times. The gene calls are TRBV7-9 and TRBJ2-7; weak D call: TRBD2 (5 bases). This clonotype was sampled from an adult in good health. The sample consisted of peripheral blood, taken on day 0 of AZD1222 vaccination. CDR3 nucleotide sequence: TGTGCCAGCAGCCCTGGACTGTCCTACGAGCAGTACTTC. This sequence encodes CASSPGLSYEQYF.